The source of this T cell receptor beta chain is a study of T cells in Graves' hyperthyroidism and ophthalmopathy. The CDR3 is 19 residues long. With V trimmed by 1 base and J by 8 bases, 20 bases remained unmatched. In germline, CDR1 is KGHSH, CDR2 LQKENI. From RNA transcripts, TCR beta CDR3 regions were amplified. RT-PCR in the first round (using the HTBI primer set) targeted the TCR CDR3. MiXCR was run by TCRdb on the multiplex PCR reads, yielding one entry per CDR3 protein. This table has some 200,000 distinct CDR3 sequences, over 15% appearing once. At least ten counts were recorded for this clonotype.

The sample was blood. This TCR came from a man aged 50-60 years with Graves' hyperthyroidism. The rearrangement links TRBV18 to TRBJ2-1, with 7 nucleotides matching TRBD2. The CDR3 region is CASSPLDFDSREIIYEQFF. CDR3 in DNA: TGTGCCAGCTCACCACTGGACTTCGACTCGCGGGAGATTATCTATGAGCAGTTCTTC.